Sequencing of this TCR beta chain was carried out in a study of blood T cell repertoires in COVID-19. Across the study: Collection of acute and convalescent COVID-19 samples took place in the United States, Italy and Spain. Sample material is recorded as cDNA or gDNA derived from T cells, B-cell-depleted T cells, or PBMCs.

The V end was cut by 3 bases, the J end by 6 bases, with 11 bases between. This CDR3 has 13 amino acids. CDR1 and CDR2 (germline): LNHDA, SQIVND (reference sequence). Original methodology: Nucleated cell number was recorded as an estimate derived from reference gene primer amplification. Clones were sequenced by immunoSEQ multiplex PCR, and TCRdb holds only the in-frame ones, with some missing. V, J and clone size were drawn from that table, and D and trimming were deduced from the DNA. The repertoire has around 100,000 clones, 85% of them found once; the top ten carry 10% to 15%. The clonotype was recovered from a human donor in a cohort sampled during active COVID-19. The sequenced sample was peripheral blood. This chain connects TRBV19 to TRBJ1-2; no clear D. The CDR3 sequence: CASSMRERDGYTF. In DNA, the CDR3 is TGTGCCAGTAGTATGAGGGAGAGGGATGGCTACACCTTC. Variable domain in full (rest from reference TRBV19 and TRBJ1-2): DGGITQSPKYLFRKEGQNVTLSCEQNLNHDAMYWYRQDPGQGLRLIYYSQIVNDFQKGDIAEGYSVSREKKESFPLTVTSAQKNPTAFYLCASSMRERDGYTFGSGTRLTVV.